This T cell receptor beta chain is drawn from a study of T cells after yellow fever vaccination. Study in general: Preparation used SMART-Seq v4 Ultra Low Input for the low-cell-number fractions.

There are many counts of this clonotype. Generation of TCR cDNA used 5'RACE template switching (which added a universal primer site and UMIs). TCRdb reprocessed the 5' RACE reads via MiXCR and lists one record per CDR3 protein. The sample yields 200,000 to 300,000 distinct CDR3 sequences, 3.6% seen once. This receptor was obtained from a man aged 18 to 30 who received the YFV17D yellow fever vaccine. This material consisted of PBMCs, taken 15 days after the yellow fever booster vaccination.

The CDR3 loop reads CASSWTSGGVSSTDTQYF. The CDR3 DNA reads TGTGCCAGCAGTTGGACTAGCGGGGGGGTATCTAGCACAGATACGCAGTATTTT. The chain combines TRBV12-3 or TRBV12-4 with TRBJ2-3, with TRBD2 matching 15 bases. CDR3 size: 18 residues. V shed 4 bases, J shed 0 bases, and the junction held 5 bases outside the gene matches.